This TCR beta chain comes out of a study of blood T cells in healthy people across ages. This clonotype was found many times. The second PCR ran roughly 6 to 11 cycles with a sample-barcoded 5' primer and J-beta primers. TCRdb processed the 5' RACE reads anew with MiXCR; each CDR3 protein has one entry. The sample consists of under 850,000 distinct CDR3 sequences, roughly 40% of them appearing once. Per individual sample, total RNA of at least 6 micrograms was extracted. This TCR came from a man aged 18 to 29 in good health. Sequencing was performed on blood.

As DNA, the CDR3 is TGTGCCAGCAGTTCTCTCGGGGACGGAAGATCCTACGAGCAGTACTTC. Translating it yields CASSSLGDGRSYEQYF. J is TRBJ2-7 and V is TRBV12-3 or TRBV12-4, with D perhaps matching TRBD1 or TRBD2 (5 bases each). This CDR3 contains 16 residues. V dropped 4 bases and J dropped 1 base, with 17 bases sitting between them.